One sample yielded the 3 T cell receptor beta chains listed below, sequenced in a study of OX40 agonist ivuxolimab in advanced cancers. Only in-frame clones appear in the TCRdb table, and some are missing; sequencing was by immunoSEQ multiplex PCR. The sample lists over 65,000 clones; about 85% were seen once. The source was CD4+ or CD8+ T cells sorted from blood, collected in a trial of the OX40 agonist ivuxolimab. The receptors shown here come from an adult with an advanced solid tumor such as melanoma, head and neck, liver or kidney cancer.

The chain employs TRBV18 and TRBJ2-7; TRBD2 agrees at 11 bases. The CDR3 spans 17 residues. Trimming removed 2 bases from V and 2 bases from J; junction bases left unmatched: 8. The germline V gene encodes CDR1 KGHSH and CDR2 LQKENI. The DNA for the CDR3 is TGTGCCAGCTCACCAACGTTAGCGGGAGGGACCCCCTACGAGCAGTACTTC. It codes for CASSPTLAGGTPYEQYF.

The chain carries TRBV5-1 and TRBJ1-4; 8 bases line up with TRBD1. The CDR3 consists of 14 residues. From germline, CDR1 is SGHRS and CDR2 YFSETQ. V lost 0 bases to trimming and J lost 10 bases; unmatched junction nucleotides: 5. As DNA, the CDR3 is TGCGCCAGCAGCTTGGGCCAGGGGGCGGGAAAACTGTTTTTT. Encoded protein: CASSLGQGAGKLFF.

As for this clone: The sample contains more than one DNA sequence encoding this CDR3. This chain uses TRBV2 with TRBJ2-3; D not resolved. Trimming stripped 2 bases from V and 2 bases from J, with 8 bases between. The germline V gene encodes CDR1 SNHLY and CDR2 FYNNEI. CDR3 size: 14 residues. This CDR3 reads CASSENRDTDTQYF. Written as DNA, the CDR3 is TGTGCCAGCAGTGAAAATAGGGACACAGATACGCAGTATTTT.